The source of this T cell receptor beta chain is a study of blood T cells in healthy people across ages. Findings and caveats of the study: Both naive CD4+ cell counts and diversity were greater in long-lived donors than in aged donors.

A second PCR, run for roughly 7 to 11 cycles, used a sample-barcoded 5' primer plus a J-beta primer mix. TCRdb reprocessed the 5' RACE reads with MiXCR, giving one entry per CDR3 protein. The table shows approximately 360,000 distinct CDR3 sequences, with approximately 47% occurring only once. Roughly 10 milliliters of peripheral blood were drawn from each donor. Per sample, a minimum of 7 million PBMCs were isolated. Per sample, extraction of total RNA gave at least 5.5 micrograms in every case. Details on this clonotype: Its antigen is not identified.

The CDR3 is 15 residues long. In germline, CDR1 is SGHNT, CDR2 YYREEE (reference sequence). The sample was blood. J is TRBJ2-1 and V is TRBV5-4; 8 bases fit TRBD1. TRBJ2-7 explains the end of the DNA better; the J call may be wrong. This clonotype originated in a man aged 60 to 69 in good health. The chain's CDR3 is CASSHRGTYYNEQYF. In DNA form, the CDR3 reads TGTGCCAGCAGTCACAGGGGGACATACTACAATGAGCAGTACTTC.